The 12 T cell receptor beta chains reported below all come from one sample, sequenced in a study of CD8 T cells in ankylosing spondylitis. MiXCR, run by TCRdb on the 5' RACE reads, gives a single entry per CDR3 protein. The table lists approximately 110,000 distinct CDR3 sequences, about 24% of them singletons, with around an eighth in the top ten. Material for sequencing was synovial fluid, either unsorted or a sorted T cell fraction (not recorded which). The receptors derive from a male donor with ankylosing spondylitis.

On this clonotype: The junction differs from germline at one of its ends, possibly a read error. The rearrangement joins TRBV11-2 to TRBJ1-2; 9 nucleotides agree with TRBD1. CDR1 is SGHAT, CDR2 FQNNGV, per germline. The CDR3 contains 13 residues. The CDR3 coding sequence is TGTGCCAACAGCTTAGGACAGGGGAGGGACTACACCTTC. Residues: CANSLGQGRDYTF.

This clonotype was observed a handful of times. The V call is TRBV6-4, the J call TRBJ2-1, with 10 bases fitting TRBD2. The CDR3 is 15 amino acids. Germline loops: CDR1 MRHNA, CDR2 SNTAGT. Germline trimming cut 5 bases from V and 3 bases from J; bases unmatched to any gene: 4. The CDR3 region has the DNA TGTGCCAGCAGTAATACTAGCGGGGACTACAATGAGCAGTTCTTC. Translation gives CASSNTSGDYNEQFF.

V gene TRBV20-1 combines with J gene TRBJ2-5; a weak D match, TRBD1 (6 bases). The CDR3 is 13 amino acids. Trimming took 1 base from V and 6 from J, leaving 12 bases between them. Germline loops: CDR1 DFQATT, CDR2 SNEGSKA (reference sequence). CDR3 residues: CSARGTGWKTQYF. The CDR3 bases are TGCAGTGCTAGAGGCACAGGGTGGAAGACCCAGTACTTC.

In this sample, this clonotype turned up a few times. The genes are TRBV28 and TRBJ2-4; no clear D gene. Trimming removed 6 bases from V and 2 bases from J, with 8 bases in between. CDR1 MDHEN and CDR2 SYDVKM come from the germline V gene. This CDR3 spans 13 amino acids. CDR3 amino acids: CASSGEPKNIQYF. The CDR3 coding sequence is TGTGCCAGCAGCGGCGAGCCCAAAAACATTCAGTACTTC.

The V and J genes are TRBV20-1 and TRBJ1-2, with 12 bases lining up with TRBD1. Germline CDR1 is DFQATT and CDR2 is SNEGSKA (reference sequence). The CDR3 is made up of 14 amino acids. The J segment lost 3 bases and the V segment lost 5 bases, leaving 4 bases of the junction unmatched. CDR3 in DNA: TGCAGTGCTTCCGGGACAGGGGGCGACTATGGCTACACCTTC. Its translation: CSASGTGGDYGYTF.

J is TRBJ1-2 and V is TRBV29-1; 10 positions match TRBD1. This CDR3 contains 13 residues. Germline lookup yields CDR1 SQVTM and CDR2 ANQGSEA. V dropped 7 bases and J dropped 5; count of bases not matched to a gene: 7. The CDR3 coding sequence is TGCAGCGCTGGGACAGGGGTGGTGTATGGCTACACCTTC. This encodes CSAGTGVVYGYTF.

V usage is TRBV7-2 and J usage is TRBJ1-6; a possible D gene is TRBD1 (5 bases). V was cut by 6 bases and J by 7 bases, with 16 bases left in between. CDR3 size: 15 residues. Germline CDR1 reads SGHTA; CDR2 reads FQGNSA. CDR3 region: CASSPTGQPNSPLHF. The DNA of the CDR3 is TGTGCCAGCAGTCCAACGGGGCAACCGAATTCACCCCTCCACTTT. Together with reference TRBV7-2 and TRBJ1-6, the CDR3 gives the full variable domain: GAGVSQSPSNKVTEKGKDVELRCDPISGHTALYWYRQSLGQGLEFLIYFQGNSAPDKSGLPSDRFSAERTGGSVSTLTIQRTQQEDSAVYLCASSPTGQPNSPLHFGNGTRLTVT.

The rearrangement joins TRBV4-2 to TRBJ2-1; perhaps TRBD2 as D (6 bases). V was cut by 1 base and J by 4 bases, with 14 bases left in between. CDR1 and CDR2 (germline): LGHNA, YNFKEQ. The CDR3 is 16 residues long. The CDR3, as DNA: TGTGCCAGCAGCCAAGTGGGGACTGAGGGTTACAATGAGCAGTTCTTC. The encoded protein is CASSQVGTEGYNEQFF.

V usage is TRBV10-1 and J usage is TRBJ2-3; 7 bases fit TRBD2. The CDR3 has 16 residues. The J segment lost 4 bases and the V segment lost 7 bases, leaving 14 bases of the junction unmatched. CDR1 and CDR2 (germline): WNHNN, SYGVQD (reference sequence). CDR3 sequence reads: CASTKGFAGAPDTQYF. CDR3 DNA: TGCGCCAGCACCAAGGGGTTTGCGGGAGCCCCAGATACGCAGTATTTT.

This clonotype turned up a few times. The rearrangement links TRBV12-3 or TRBV12-4 to TRBJ2-5, with TRBD1 as a possible D gene (6 bases). Trimming pared 0 bases from V and 10 bases from J, leaving 24 bases between. The CDR3 is made up of 17 amino acids. DNA of the CDR3: TGTGCCAGCAGTTTAGCACCAGCTGGGGGACAAGTCGGATTCCAGTACTTC. This gives the protein CASSLAPAGGQVGFQYF.

This clonotype has a handful of counts. V and J are TRBV5-4 and TRBJ2-2; 7 bases align to TRBD1. The CDR3 contains 14 residues. CDR1 and CDR2 from the germline V gene are SGHNT and YYREEE (reference sequence). With 2 bases clipped from V and 3 bases from J, the junction kept 1 base outside the gene matches. CDR3 DNA sequence: TGTGCCAGCAGCTTAACAGGGGACACCGGGGAGCTGTTTTTT. It codes for CASSLTGDTGELFF.

The chain uses TRBV29-1 and TRBJ2-1, with a weak D call TRBD1 (6 bases). The ends were cut back, 4 bases at V and 7 bases at J, with 11 bases in the middle. Germline CDR1 SQVTM, CDR2 ANQGSEA. This CDR3 has 12 residues. The CDR3: CSVVSGVNEQFF. CDR3 coding DNA: TGCAGCGTTGTTTCAGGGGTAAATGAGCAGTTCTTC.